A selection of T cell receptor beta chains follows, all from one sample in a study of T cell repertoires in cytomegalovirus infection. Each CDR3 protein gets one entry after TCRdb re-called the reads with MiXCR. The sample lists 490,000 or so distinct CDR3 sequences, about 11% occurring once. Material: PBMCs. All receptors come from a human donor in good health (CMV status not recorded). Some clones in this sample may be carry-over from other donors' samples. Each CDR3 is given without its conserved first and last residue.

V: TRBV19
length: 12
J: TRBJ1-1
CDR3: ASSTTHRNTEAF

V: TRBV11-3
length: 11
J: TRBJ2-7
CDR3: ASSQGTGDEQY

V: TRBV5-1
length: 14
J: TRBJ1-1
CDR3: ASSSLQGGTNTEAF

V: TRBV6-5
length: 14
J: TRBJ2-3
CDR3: ASRRLAGGSTDTQY

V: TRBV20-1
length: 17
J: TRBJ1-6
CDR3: SPPNPGGGADSYNSPLH

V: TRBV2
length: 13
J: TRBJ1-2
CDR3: ATAAGDRGVHGYT

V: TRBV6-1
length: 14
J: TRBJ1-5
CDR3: ASAGQIMSSNQPQH

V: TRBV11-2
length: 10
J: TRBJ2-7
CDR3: ASGGQGNEQY

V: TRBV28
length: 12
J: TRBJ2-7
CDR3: ASSPPDRVGEQY

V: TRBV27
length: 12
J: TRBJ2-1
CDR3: ASSSSTYRNEQF

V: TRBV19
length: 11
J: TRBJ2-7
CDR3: ASTASGSYEQY

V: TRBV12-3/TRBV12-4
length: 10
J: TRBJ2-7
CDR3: ASSLGRFEQY

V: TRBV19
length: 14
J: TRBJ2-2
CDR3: ASSGTSGRANGELF

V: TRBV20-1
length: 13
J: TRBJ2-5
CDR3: SARDLIAIQETQY

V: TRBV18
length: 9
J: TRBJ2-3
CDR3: ASSYKDTQY

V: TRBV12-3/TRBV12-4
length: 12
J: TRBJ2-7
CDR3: ASSLGLSSYEQY

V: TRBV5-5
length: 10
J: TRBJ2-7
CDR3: ASSPEGAEQY

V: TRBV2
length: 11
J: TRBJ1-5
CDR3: AGRTDSNQPQH

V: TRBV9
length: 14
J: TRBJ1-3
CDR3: ASSAGTGPFGNTIY

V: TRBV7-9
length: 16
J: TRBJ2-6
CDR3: ASSGVQGHSSGANVLT

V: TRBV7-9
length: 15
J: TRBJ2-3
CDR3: ASSLAILDRATDTQY

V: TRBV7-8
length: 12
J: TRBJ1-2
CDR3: ASSPMTGGSGYT

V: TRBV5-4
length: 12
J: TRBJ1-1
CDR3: ASSYLDQNTEAF

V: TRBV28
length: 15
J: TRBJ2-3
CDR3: ASSPPGGVPSTDTQY

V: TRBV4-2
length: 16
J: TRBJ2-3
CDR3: ASSQDYLGAAITDTQY

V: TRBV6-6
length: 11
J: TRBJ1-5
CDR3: ASTLDGNQPQH

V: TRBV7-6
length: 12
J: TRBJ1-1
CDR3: ASSLGSQSTEAF

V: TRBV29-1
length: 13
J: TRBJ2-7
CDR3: SVDLGGRDSYEQY

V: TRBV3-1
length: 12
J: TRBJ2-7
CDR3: ASSPSRPPYEQY

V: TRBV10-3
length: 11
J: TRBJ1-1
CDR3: AISETGPTEAF

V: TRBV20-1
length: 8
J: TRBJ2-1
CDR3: SARRREQF